The source of this TCR beta chain is a study of cytomegalovirus exposure and HLA in healthy donors. The PCR contained 60 Vbeta and 13 Jbeta primers. Assay used: immunoSEQ multiplex PCR; TCRdb lists only in-frame clones, some missing. The data contain more than 110,000 clones, roughly 80% of them seen just once; the ten biggest clones take up 1.2%. V lost 1 base to trimming and J lost 1 base, with 13 bases between them. The V gene's germline CDR1 is MGHRA and CDR2 YSYEKL. The CDR3 extends over 16 amino acids. This TCR came from a female donor in good health and CMV-seronegative. This chain links TRBV4-1 with TRBJ2-5, with D hard to call. Material: PBMCs. CDR3 amino acids: CASSQVVQATQETQYF. CDR3 nucleotides: TGCGCCAGCAGCCAAGTCGTCCAGGCGACCCAAGAGACCCAGTACTTC.